Below are 12 T cell receptor beta chains sequenced from a single sample in a study of OX40 agonist ivuxolimab in advanced cancers. The library was made by the immunoSEQ multiplex PCR assay. TCRdb took over this immuneACCESS table, retaining in-frame rearrangements with V and J assigned. Such tables are incomplete; in checked studies, under half of the missing clones stem from an unresolved V gene, and the remainder is unexplained. This sample gives around 70,000 clones in total; approximately 87% of them show up just once. The ten largest make up about 0.9% of the sample. Sequenced material: CD4+ or CD8+ T cells sorted from blood, taken in a trial of the OX40 agonist ivuxolimab. These receptors were collected from an adult with an advanced solid tumor such as melanoma, head and neck, liver or kidney cancer.

This chain uses TRBV6-1 with TRBJ2-5; D is uncertain. The J call is in doubt because the DNA end fits TRBJ2-7 better. Germline CDR1 and CDR2: MNHNS and SASEGT. The length of the CDR3 is 15 residues. The CDR3 bases are TGTGCCAGCAGGGTCAGACTCGCATCGGCCCACGAGCAGTACTTC. Protein: CASRVRLASAHEQYF.

The J gene is TRBJ1-1, the V gene TRBV4-1; 12 bases are shared with TRBD1. The CDR3 is 19 residues long. The V segment lost 0 bases and the J segment 0 bases; nucleotides outside the gene matches: 8. The germline gives CDR1 MGHRA, CDR2 YSYEKL. CDR3 protein: CASSQETGTGGFMNTEAFF. DNA for the CDR3: TGCGCCAGCAGCCAAGAAACCGGGACAGGGGGCTTCATGAACACTGAAGCTTTCTTT.

The rearrangement links TRBV5-8 to TRBJ2-7; TRBD2 agrees at 9 bases. The CDR3 contains 14 residues. Trimming at V came to 3 bases and at J to 6 bases, leaving 7 bases not matched to a gene. In germline, CDR1 is SGHTS, CDR2 YDEGEE. CDR3 bases: TGTGCCAGCAGCTCCCGGACTAGCGAAGTCGAGCAGTACTTC. Translated: CASSSRTSEVEQYF.

The rearrangement uses TRBV7-2 and TRBJ2-3; 10 positions agree with TRBD2. V lost 4 bases, J lost 0 bases, and 4 bases stayed unmatched. Germline CDR1 reads SGHTA; CDR2 reads FQGNSA. The CDR3 loop spans 16 amino acids. The CDR3 loop is CASSSIAGGSTDTQYF. CDR3 nucleotides: TGTGCCAGCAGCTCAATAGCGGGAGGCAGCACAGATACGCAGTATTTT.

The chain recombines TRBV7-7 with TRBJ2-1, with unresolved D. The CDR3 contains 12 residues. Germline V gene lookup returns CDR1 SSHAT and CDR2 FNYEAQ (reference sequence). The germline V and J ends were trimmed by 3 bases and 0 bases, with 0 bases remaining between them. The CDR3 DNA reads as TGTGCCAGCAGCTTCTCCTACAATGAGCAGTTCTTC. It is translated as CASSFSYNEQFF.

The V call is TRBV27, the J call TRBJ1-2, with 8 bases lining up with TRBD1. The CDR3 extends over 16 amino acids. CDR1 is MNHEY, CDR2 SMNVEV, per germline (reference sequence). Trimming took 6 bases from V and 0 from J; bases not matched to a gene: 9. CDR3 sequence (DNA): TGTGCCAGCAGCCCTGCCGGGACAGGCACTAACTATGGCTACACCTTC. Translated: CASSPAGTGTNYGYTF.

The chain uses TRBV6-5 and TRBJ2-1, with 7 bases that match TRBD1. The CDR3 is 15 residues long. CDR1 and CDR2 (germline): MNHEY, SVGAGI. Losses at the gene ends were 6 bases for V and 4 bases for J; bases not matched to a gene: 9. This chain's CDR3 is CASRDRDSMYNEQFF. The CDR3 region has the DNA TGTGCCAGCAGAGACAGGGACAGTATGTACAATGAGCAGTTCTTC.

This chain joins TRBV7-2 and TRBJ2-3; D is undetermined. Trimming removed 4 bases at V and 14 bases at J, with 13 bases between. The germline CDR1 and CDR2 sequences are SGHTA and FQGNSA. The CDR3 is made up of 11 amino acids. CDR3 coding DNA: TGTGCCAGCAGCTCCTCGGGCCGGTGGTATTTT. Protein: CASSSSGRWYF. The whole variable domain, filled in from reference TRBV7-2 and TRBJ2-3, reads GAGVSQSPSNKVTEKGKDVELRCDPISGHTALYWYRQSLGQGLEFLIYFQGNSAPDKSGLPSDRFSAERTGGSVSTLTIQRTQQEDSAVYLCASSSSGRWYFGPGTRLTVL.

The chain joins TRBV11-3 to TRBJ2-1, with D possibly called TRBD1 or TRBD2 (5 bases each). Trimming removed 5 bases from V and 6 bases from J, with 17 bases in between. CDR3 length: 15 amino acids. Germline CDR1 and CDR2: SGHNT and YENEEA. CDR3 residues: CASSPGGDWGNEQFF. The CDR3 DNA reads as TGTGCCAGCAGCCCTGGGGGTGATTGGGGCAATGAGCAGTTCTTC. The entire variable domain, with the rest obtained from reference TRBV11-3 and TRBJ2-1, is as follows: EAGVVQSPRYKIIEKKQPVAFWCNPISGHNTLYWYLQNLGQGPELLIRYENEEAVDDSQLPKDRFSAERLKGVDSTLKIQPAELGDSAVYLCASSPGGDWGNEQFFGPGTRLTVL.

The V call is TRBV18, the J call TRBJ2-1; D may be TRBD2 (6 bases). The CDR3 totals 17 residues. Trimming pared 0 bases from V and 7 bases from J, leaving 19 bases between. The germline gives CDR1 KGHSH, CDR2 LQKENI. Here the CDR3 DNA reads TGTGCCAGCTCACCACCGGTAGGTGGGAGGTTTTGGAATGAGCAGTTCTTC. Translating gives CASSPPVGGRFWNEQFF.

This chain uses TRBV28 with TRBJ2-5; no firm D call. This CDR3 has 10 residues. Trimming removed 8 bases at V and 5 bases at J, with 6 bases between. Germline V gives CDR1 MDHEN, CDR2 SYDVKM. The CDR3 DNA is TGTGCCAGCGCGAGGGAGACCCAGTACTTC. Translating it yields CASARETQYF. Full variable domain (remainder filled in from reference TRBV28 and TRBJ2-5): DVKVTQSSRYLVKRTGEKVFLECVQDMDHENMFWYRQDPGLGLRLIYFSYDVKMKEKGDIPEGYSVSREKKERFSLILESASTNQTSMYLCASARETQYFGPGTRLLVL.

The rearrangement joins TRBV18 to TRBJ2-7, with D perhaps matching TRBD2 (6 bases). The CDR3 is 15 amino acids. CDR1 KGHSH and CDR2 LQKENI come from the germline V gene. The germline V and J ends were trimmed by 3 bases and 4 bases, with 16 bases remaining between them. CDR3 nucleotides: TGTGCCAGCTCACCCCAAGGGACGGGGACTTACGAGCAGTACTTC. Protein product: CASSPQGTGTYEQYF. Filled out from reference TRBV18 and TRBJ2-7, the complete variable domain reads NAGVMQNPRHLVRRRGQEARLRCSPMKGHSHVYWYRQLPEEGLKFMVYLQKENIIDESGMPKERFSAEFPKEGPSILRIQQVVRGDSAAYFCASSPQGTGTYEQYFGPGTRLTVT.